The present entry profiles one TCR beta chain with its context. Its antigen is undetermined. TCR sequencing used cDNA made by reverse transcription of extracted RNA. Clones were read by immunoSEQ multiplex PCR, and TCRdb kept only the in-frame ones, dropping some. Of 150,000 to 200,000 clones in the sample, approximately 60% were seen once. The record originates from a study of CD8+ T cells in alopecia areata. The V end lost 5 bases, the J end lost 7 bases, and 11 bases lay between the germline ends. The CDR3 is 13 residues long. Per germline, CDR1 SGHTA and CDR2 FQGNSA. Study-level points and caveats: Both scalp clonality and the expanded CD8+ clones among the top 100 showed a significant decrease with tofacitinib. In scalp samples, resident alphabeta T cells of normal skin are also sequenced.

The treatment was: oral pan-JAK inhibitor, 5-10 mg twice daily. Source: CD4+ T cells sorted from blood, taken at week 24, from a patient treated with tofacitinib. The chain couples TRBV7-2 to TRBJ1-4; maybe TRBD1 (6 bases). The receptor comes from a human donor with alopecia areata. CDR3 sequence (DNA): TGTGCCAGCAGCAGGGGGTCGGGTGAAAAACTGTTTTTT. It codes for CASSRGSGEKLFF.